One sample yielded the 18 T cell receptor beta chains listed below, sequenced in a study of T cells in Graves' hyperthyroidism and ophthalmopathy. Amplified regions were TCR beta CDR3 sequences from RNA transcripts. In the first-round RT-PCR of the TCR CDR3, the HTBI primer set was used. TCRdb reprocessed the multiplex PCR reads with MiXCR, giving one entry per CDR3 protein. The sample lists about 720,000 distinct CDR3 sequences, under 20% seen once, with roughly a sixth in the top ten. Sequenced: blood. All receptors derive from a woman aged 50 to 60 with Graves' hyperthyroidism that later progressed to Graves' ophthalmopathy.

This clonotype appeared a few times. The J gene is TRBJ2-2, the V gene TRBV7-9; 9 bases align to TRBD1. Germline assignment: CDR1 SEHNR and CDR2 FQNEAQ (reference sequence). The CDR3 contains 16 residues. Germline trimming cut 2 bases from V and 3 bases from J; bases unmatched to any gene: 4. The CDR3 reads CASSLPDRGDTGELFF. In nucleotides, the CDR3 is TGTGCCAGCAGCTTACCGGACAGGGGTGACACCGGGGAGCTGTTTTTT.

In its sample, this clonotype was seen many times. The V and J genes are TRBV27 and TRBJ2-5; 7 bases are a match to TRBD1. Germline V gene data show CDR1 as MNHEY and CDR2 as SMNVEV (reference sequence). After removal of 1 base from V and 1 base from J, the junction contained 12 bases not matched to a gene. CDR3 length: 18 amino acids. Written as DNA, the CDR3 is TGTGCCAGCAGTTTATGGGGGTGGGCCCGACAGGGCCAAGAGACCCAGTACTTC. The encoded protein is CASSLWGWARQGQETQYF.

Concerning this clonotype: The junction and the germline gene differ at one end; a read error may be behind it. The chain uses TRBV7-7 and TRBJ2-1, with no clear D. The CDR3 has 15 residues. Germline CDR1 SSHAT, CDR2 FNYEAQ (reference sequence). The CDR3 DNA is TGTGCTAGCAGCTTAGGTCCTTCCCGGGACAATGAGCAGTTCTTC. It codes for CASSLGPSRDNEQFF.

This clonotype was seen ten or more times. The V and J genes are TRBV7-9 and TRBJ2-3; TRBD1 aligns across 8 bases. V lost 2 bases to trimming and J lost 0 bases; unmatched junction nucleotides: 10. Germline loops: CDR1 SEHNR, CDR2 FQNEAQ (reference sequence). This CDR3 spans 18 amino acids. The CDR3 spells CASSLPTGGMTSTDTQYF. The CDR3 DNA reads as TGTGCCAGCAGCTTACCAACAGGGGGAATGACTAGCACAGATACGCAGTATTTT.

This clonotype was picked up many times. V usage is TRBV30 and J usage is TRBJ2-3; a weak D match, TRBD2 (6 bases). The V end was cut by 0 bases, the J end by 4 bases, with 11 bases between. The CDR3 is 14 residues long. Germline V lookup: CDR1 GTSNPN, CDR2 SVGIG (reference sequence). CDR3 amino acids: CAWSVGGGADTQYF. The CDR3 DNA is TGTGCCTGGAGTGTCGGGGGAGGAGCAGATACGCAGTATTTT.

This clonotype was recorded a few times. Germline is not matched at one junction end, which may reflect a read error. The V gene is TRBV7-7, the J gene TRBJ2-3; D ambiguous. CDR3 length: 15 amino acids. Looked up from germline, CDR1 is SSHAT and CDR2 is FNYEAQ (reference sequence). The CDR3 protein is CASSLVPADQDTQYF. The CDR3 DNA reads TGTGCTAGCAGCTTAGTTCCGGCGGACCAGGATACGCAGTATTTT.

This clonotype has only a few counts. Here the CDR3 DNA reads TGCAGTGCTAGTTTGGTACAGGAAAATGAAAAACTGTTTTTT. Translation: CSASLVQENEKLFF. J is TRBJ1-4 and V is TRBV20-1; TRBD1 might be the D (5 bases). The CDR3 sequence is 14 residues long. V dropped 3 bases and J dropped 5 bases, with 13 bases sitting between them. From germline, CDR1 is DFQATT and CDR2 SNEGSKA (reference sequence).

This clonotype has at least ten counts. This chain links TRBV12-3 or TRBV12-4 with TRBJ2-4, with D perhaps TRBD1 (6 bases). Trimming cost V 7 bases and J 1 base, with 14 bases left between them. This CDR3 comprises 15 residues. DNA of the CDR3: TGTGCCAGCACCGACAGGTCTGAGGCCAAAAACATTCAGTACTTC. Translated, it gives CASTDRSEAKNIQYF.

This chain joins TRBV12-3 or TRBV12-4 and TRBJ2-1; D assignment may be TRBD1 or TRBD2 (5 bases each). There are 16 residues in the CDR3. Trimming removed 4 bases from V and 4 bases from J, with 17 bases in between. The CDR3: CASSYTGTDKYNEQFF. In DNA, the CDR3 is TGTGCCAGCAGTTATACCGGGACGGACAAATACAATGAGCAGTTCTTC.

About this clonotype: This could be a read error, since a much larger clone is one nucleotide away. The V call is TRBV12-5, the J call TRBJ1-1; tentative D call: TRBD1 (6 bases). Trimming removed 1 base from V and 5 bases from J, with 14 bases in between. CDR1 and CDR2 from the germline V gene are LGHNT and FRNRAP. The CDR3 covers 15 residues. This CDR3 is CASGLGRGAVTEAFF. In DNA, the CDR3 is TGTGCTAGTGGTTTGGGCAGGGGAGCGGTGACTGAAGCTTTCTTT. The whole variable domain, filled in from reference TRBV12-5 and TRBJ1-1, reads DARVTQTPRHKVTEMGQEVTMRCQPILGHNTVFWYRQTMMQGLELLAYFRNRAPLDDSGMPKDRFSAEMPDATLATLKIQPSEPRDSAVYFCASGLGRGAVTEAFFGQGTRLTVV.

At least ten counts were recorded for this clonotype. V usage is TRBV10-3 and J usage is TRBJ1-1; D might be TRBD1 (6 bases). The CDR3 is made up of 15 amino acids. The germline V gene encodes CDR1 ENHRY and CDR2 SYGVKD. Trimming took 0 bases from V and 5 from J, leaving 13 bases between them. The CDR3, as DNA: TGTGCCATCAGTGAGTCAGGCAGGGGAAGGACTGAAGCTTTCTTT. Protein product: CAISESGRGRTEAFF.

This clonotype has a count of ten or more. This rearrangement joins TRBV11-2 to TRBJ1-2, with 11 bases aligning to TRBD1. The trim removed 1 base at V and 4 bases at J, leaving 2 bases unmatched. The germline gives CDR1 SGHAT, CDR2 FQNNGV. CDR3 size: 15 residues. The CDR3 nucleotides read TGTGCCAGCAGCTTAGTTGGGACAGGGGGCTATGGCTACACCTTC. Encoded protein: CASSLVGTGGYGYTF.

The sample holds many counts of this clonotype. The chain joins TRBV5-8 to TRBJ2-1; 15 bases are a match to TRBD2. V was clipped by 9 bases and J by 9 bases; unmatched bases: 7. The V gene's germline CDR1 is SGHTS and CDR2 YDEGEE. This CDR3 contains 14 residues. The CDR3 region is CATMGLAGGGEQFF. The CDR3 region has the DNA TGTGCCACCATGGGACTAGCGGGGGGTGGTGAGCAGTTCTTC.

Ten or more counts support this clonotype. The V call is TRBV6-6, the J call TRBJ1-1; no reliable D call. The germline V gene encodes CDR1 MNHNY and CDR2 SVGAGI (reference sequence). Between the trimmed V and J ends, which lost 2 bases and 6 bases, there was a span of 10 bases. This CDR3 has 13 amino acids. The CDR3 protein is CASSYQTSSEAFF. The CDR3 nucleotides read TGTGCCAGCAGTTACCAGACATCTTCTGAAGCTTTCTTT.

A word on this clonotype: A much larger clone lies one base from this, so it may be a read error. The J gene is TRBJ1-2, the V gene TRBV6-5; tentatively, D is TRBD1 (5 bases). The CDR3 sequence is 14 residues long. Germline V gene lookup returns CDR1 MNHEY and CDR2 SVGAGI. This CDR3 reads CASSYEGRDYGYIF. The CDR3 DNA is TGTGCCAGCAGTTACGAGGGCAGGGACTATGGCTACATCTTC.

This clonotype occurred many times. V gene TRBV4-1 combines with J gene TRBJ2-3, with D perhaps matching TRBD1 (6 bases). Trimming shortened V by 1 base and J by 0 bases, and 8 bases separated the two germline ends. The germline V gene encodes CDR1 MGHRA and CDR2 YSYEKL. The CDR3 consists of 15 residues. CDR3 coding DNA: TGCGCCAGCAGCCAAGTGCAGGGGAGCACAGATACGCAGTATTTT. It encodes CASSQVQGSTDTQYF.

This clonotype was counted many times. The chain has TRBV29-1 and TRBJ1-1; a possible D gene is TRBD1 (6 bases). Germline V gene data show CDR1 as SQVTM and CDR2 as ANQGSEA. This CDR3 has 15 residues. Trimming shortened V by 0 bases and J by 0 bases, and 11 bases separated the two germline ends. The CDR3 nucleotides read TGCAGCGTTGAAGATCAGCAGGGGTTGAACACTGAAGCTTTCTTT. The encoded protein is CSVEDQQGLNTEAFF.

Comments on this clonotype: Possible read error: a much larger clone is one base away. V and J are TRBV20-1 and TRBJ2-3; D may be TRBD2 (5 bases). The CDR3 consists of 15 residues. The germline CDR1 and CDR2 sequences are DFQATT and SNEGSKA (reference sequence). V gave up 0 bases and J gave up 0 bases, with 10 bases separating them. CDR3 amino acids: CSARDFWTSTDTQYF. The CDR3 DNA reads TGCAGTGCTAGAGATTTCTGGACTAGCACAGATACGCAGTATTTT.